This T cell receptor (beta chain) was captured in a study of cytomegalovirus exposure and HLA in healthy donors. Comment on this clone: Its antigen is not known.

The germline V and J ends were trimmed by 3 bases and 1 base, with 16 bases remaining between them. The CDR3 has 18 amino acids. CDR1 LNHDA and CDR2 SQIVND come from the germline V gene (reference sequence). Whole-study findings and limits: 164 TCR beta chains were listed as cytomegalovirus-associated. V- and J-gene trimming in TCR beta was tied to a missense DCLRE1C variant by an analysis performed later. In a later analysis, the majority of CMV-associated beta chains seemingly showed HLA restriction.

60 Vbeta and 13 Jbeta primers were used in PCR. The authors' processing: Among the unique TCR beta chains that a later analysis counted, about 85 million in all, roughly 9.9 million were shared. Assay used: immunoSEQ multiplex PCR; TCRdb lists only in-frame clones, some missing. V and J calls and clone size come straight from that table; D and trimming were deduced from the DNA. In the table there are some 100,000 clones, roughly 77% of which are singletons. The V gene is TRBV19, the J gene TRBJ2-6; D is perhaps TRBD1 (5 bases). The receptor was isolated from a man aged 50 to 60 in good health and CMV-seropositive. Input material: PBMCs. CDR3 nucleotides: TGTGCCAGTAGTATTCGGCAGGGTCGCAGGTCTGGGGCCAACGTCCTGACTTTC. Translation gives CASSIRQGRRSGANVLTF.